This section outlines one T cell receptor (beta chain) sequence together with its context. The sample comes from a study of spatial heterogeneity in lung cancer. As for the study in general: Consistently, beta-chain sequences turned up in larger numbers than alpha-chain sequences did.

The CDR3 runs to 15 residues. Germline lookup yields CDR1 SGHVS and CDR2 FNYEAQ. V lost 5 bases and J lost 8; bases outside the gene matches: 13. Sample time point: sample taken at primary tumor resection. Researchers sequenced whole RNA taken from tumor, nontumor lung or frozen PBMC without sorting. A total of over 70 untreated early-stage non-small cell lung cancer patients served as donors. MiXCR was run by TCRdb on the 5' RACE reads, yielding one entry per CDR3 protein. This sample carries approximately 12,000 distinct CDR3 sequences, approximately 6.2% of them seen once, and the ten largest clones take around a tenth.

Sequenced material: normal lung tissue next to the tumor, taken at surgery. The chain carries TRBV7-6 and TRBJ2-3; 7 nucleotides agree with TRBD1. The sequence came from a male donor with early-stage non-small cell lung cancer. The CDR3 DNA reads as TGTGCCAGCAGCGGCCGGGGACAGCGTCAAACTACGCAGTATTTT. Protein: CASSGRGQRQTTQYF.